This T cell receptor (beta chain) derives from a study of cytomegalovirus exposure and HLA in healthy donors. PCR primers comprised 60 Vbeta and 13 Jbeta primers. Some clones are missing from TCRdb's copy, which holds only in-frame ones; the method was immunoSEQ multiplex PCR. Of 150,000 to 200,000 clones in the sample, roughly 9.5% were seen once. This CDR3 is 11 amino acids long. The germline V gene has CDR1 SQVTM and CDR2 ANQGSEA. Trimming removed 3 bases from V and 8 bases from J, with 10 bases in between. This clone was seen a few times. Sequencing was done on a sample of PBMCs. The sequence was obtained from a woman in her thirties in good health and CMV-seropositive. The gene calls are TRBV29-1 and TRBJ1-2; D not certain. CDR3 sequence reads: CSVDEGTGYTF. The CDR3 coding sequence is TGCAGCGTTGACGAGGGAACGGGCTACACCTTC. Supplemented by reference TRBV29-1 and TRBJ1-2, the full variable domain reads SAVISQKPSRDICQRGTSLTIQCQVDSQVTMMFWYRQQPGQSLTLIATANQGSEATYESGFVIDKFPISRPNLTFSTLTVSNMSPEDSSIYLCSVDEGTGYTFGSGTRLTVV.